This T cell receptor beta chain was recorded in a study of OX40 agonist ivuxolimab in advanced cancers. Turning to the study itself: Patients were dosed intravenously with ivuxolimab at 0.01 to 10 mg/kg every 2 weeks.

Germline assignment: CDR1 SNHLY and CDR2 FYNNEI. This CDR3 region has 14 residues. Trimming cost V 4 bases and J 6 bases, with 15 bases left between them. Clones were read by immunoSEQ multiplex PCR, and TCRdb kept only the in-frame ones, dropping some. Of some 80,000 clones listed, around 92% are singletons. The receptor comes from an adult with an advanced solid tumor such as melanoma, head and neck, liver or kidney cancer. This material consisted of CD4+ or CD8+ T cells sorted from blood, taken in a trial of the OX40 agonist ivuxolimab. The chain recombines TRBV2 with TRBJ1-1, with a possible D match to TRBD1 (6 bases). This CDR3 reads CASSGSRGAAEAFF. In DNA, the CDR3 is TGTGCCAGCAGTGGAAGCAGGGGCGCGGCTGAAGCTTTCTTT.